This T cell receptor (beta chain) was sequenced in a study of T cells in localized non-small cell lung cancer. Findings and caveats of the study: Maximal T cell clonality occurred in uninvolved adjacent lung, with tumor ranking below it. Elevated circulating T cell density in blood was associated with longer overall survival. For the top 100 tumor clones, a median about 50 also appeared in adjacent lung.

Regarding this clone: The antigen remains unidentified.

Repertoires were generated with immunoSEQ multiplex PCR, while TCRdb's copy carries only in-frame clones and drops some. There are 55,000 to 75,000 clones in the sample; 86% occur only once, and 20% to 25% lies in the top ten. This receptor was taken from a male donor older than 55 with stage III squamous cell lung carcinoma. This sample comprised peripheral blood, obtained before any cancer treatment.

The CDR3 region is CASSRQMGGGPLEQYF. Here the CDR3 DNA reads TGCGCCAGCAGCCGACAGATGGGAGGGGGCCCCTTAGAGCAGTACTTC. This sequence joins TRBV5-1 and TRBJ2-7; tentatively, D is TRBD1 or TRBD2 (7 bases each). This CDR3 contains 16 residues. Germline V gene data show CDR1 as SGHRS and CDR2 as YFSETQ. Trimming left V 4 bases short and J 7 bases short, with 24 bases between. The whole variable domain, filled in from reference TRBV5-1 and TRBJ2-7, reads KAGVTQTPRYLIKTRGQQVTLSCSPISGHRSVSWYQQTPGQGLQFLFEYFSETQRNKGNFPGRFSGRQFSNSRSEMNVSTLELGDSALYLCASSRQMGGGPLEQYFGPGTRLTVT.